This T cell receptor beta chain is drawn from a study of OX40 agonist ivuxolimab in advanced cancers. Study-wide background: Cancers in dose escalation were hepatocellular, melanoma, renal cell and head and neck. Whole-study findings and limits: Clonal expansion from baseline to week 6 occurred in both CD4+ and CD8+ T cells.

Collection of blood occurred at baseline, at cycle 4 day 1, and at cycle 7 day 1. The CDR3 spans 10 residues. Deletions cut 4 bases from V and 11 bases from J, with 3 bases between. From germline, CDR1 is MRHNA and CDR2 SNTAGT. The method was immunoSEQ multiplex PCR; TCRdb's version includes in-frame clones alone and lacks a portion of them. The sample yields over 35,000 clones, 70% to 85% seen once. About this clone: What it binds is unknown.

The source is an adult with an advanced solid tumor such as melanoma, head and neck, liver or kidney cancer. This specimen was CD4+ or CD8+ T cells sorted from blood, taken in a trial of the OX40 agonist ivuxolimab. The chain combines TRBV6-4 with TRBJ1-6, with D uncertain. This CDR3 is CASSVTPLHF. The CDR3 nucleotides read TGTGCCAGCAGTGTTACACCCCTCCACTTT.